The T cell receptor (beta chain) described here comes from a study of Graves' ophthalmopathy and Graves' hyperthyroidism. This clonotype was detected many times. The ends were cut back, 6 bases at V and 3 bases at J, with 9 bases in the middle. The CDR3 has 12 residues. Amplified material comprised TCR beta CDR3 regions derived from RNA transcripts. HTBI-primed first-round RT-PCR preceded second-round multiplex PCR. One entry per CDR3 protein results from TCRdb running MiXCR on the multiplex PCR reads. The data contain about 620,000 distinct CDR3 sequences, about a fifth of them seen just once; the ten biggest clones take up more than 5.5%. If patients had other autoimmune diseases, uncontrolled infections, pregnancy or lactation, they were excluded.

V usage is TRBV12-3 or TRBV12-4 and J usage is TRBJ2-7; D unclear. Source material: peripheral blood. The receptor was isolated from a woman aged 18-29 years with stable Graves' hyperthyroidism. Some clones in this sample may be carry-over from other donors' samples. The CDR3 loop is CASSLSGYEQYF. The CDR3 bases are TGTGCCAGCAGCTTGTCCGGCTACGAGCAGTACTTC.